Listed below are T cell receptor beta chains from one sample, sequenced in a study of Ad26.COV2.S vaccination and SARS-CoV-2 variants. TCRdb keeps only in-frame clones here, not all; method: immunoSEQ multiplex PCR. The data hold about 440,000 clones, with 87% observed a single time. This sample comprised peripheral blood, obtained in a trial of Ad26.COV2.S vaccine versus placebo. Receptor source: a person between 18 and 59 years old who received the Ad26.COV2.S COVID-19 vaccine or a placebo. Each CDR3 is given with its conserved first and last residue. The order of the fields is D gene, J gene, CDR3 length, clone size, V gene, CDR3 protein, CDR3 DNA. D genes are given only for firm matches. For some rows the clone size is stated as once, few or many, or as a class when expanded; others skip it.

d_gene: -; j_gene: TRBJ2-5; len: 16; abundance: -; v_gene: TRBV15; CDR3aa: CATSRDRVSTGETQYF; CDR3nt: TGTGCCACCAGCAGAGATCGGGTCAGTACCGGGGAGACCCAGTACTTC
d_gene: -; j_gene: TRBJ2-4; len: 12; abundance: -; v_gene: TRBV6-1; CDR3aa: CASSEGGYPQYF; CDR3nt: TGTGCCAGCAGTGAGGGCGGATATCCTCAGTACTTC
d_gene: -; j_gene: TRBJ2-1; len: 14; abundance: -; v_gene: TRBV9; CDR3aa: CASSVAGAYNEQFF; CDR3nt: TGTGCCAGCAGCGTGGCAGGCGCCTACAATGAGCAGTTCTTC
d_gene: -; j_gene: TRBJ2-5; len: 13; abundance: -; v_gene: TRBV12-3/TRBV12-4; CDR3aa: CASSSARGETQYF; CDR3nt: TGTGCCAGCAGTTCCGCAAGGGGAGAGACCCAGTACTTC
d_gene: TRBD2; j_gene: TRBJ2-1; len: 13; abundance: -; v_gene: TRBV29-1; CDR3aa: CSVEAGGHNEQFF; CDR3nt: TGCAGCGTTGAAGCGGGAGGGCACAATGAGCAGTTCTTC
d_gene: TRBD1; j_gene: TRBJ2-5; len: 16; abundance: -; v_gene: TRBV5-5; CDR3aa: CASSNGQGGLQETQYF; CDR3nt: TGTGCCAGCAGTAACGGACAGGGGGGATTGCAAGAGACCCAGTACTTC
d_gene: TRBD2; j_gene: TRBJ2-1; len: 15; abundance: -; v_gene: TRBV5-1; CDR3aa: CASSSSTTRGGEQFF; CDR3nt: TGCGCCAGCAGCTCCTCGACCACACGGGGGGGTGAGCAGTTCTTC
d_gene: -; j_gene: TRBJ2-2; len: 15; abundance: -; v_gene: TRBV5-5; CDR3aa: CASSPRPGADGELFF; CDR3nt: TGTGCCAGCAGCCCACGGCCGGGGGCGGACGGGGAGCTGTTTTTT
d_gene: -; j_gene: TRBJ2-1; len: 10; abundance: -; v_gene: TRBV2; CDR3aa: CASSLVEQFF; CDR3nt: TGTGCCAGCAGCCTCGTAGAGCAGTTCTTC
d_gene: -; j_gene: TRBJ2-3; len: 19; abundance: -; v_gene: TRBV21-1; CDR3aa: CASSKGRGPFRGDTDTQYF; CDR3nt: TGTGCCAGCAGCAAGGGACGGGGGCCCTTCCGAGGAGACACAGATACGCAGTATTTT
d_gene: -; j_gene: TRBJ1-1; len: 15; abundance: -; v_gene: TRBV28; CDR3aa: CASPRAGGMNTEAFF; CDR3nt: TGTGCCAGCCCAAGAGCCGGAGGGATGAACACTGAAGCTTTCTTT
d_gene: -; j_gene: TRBJ1-5; len: 13; abundance: -; v_gene: TRBV30; CDR3aa: CAWKGLGPQPQHF; CDR3nt: TGTGCCTGGAAGGGTTTGGGACCACAGCCCCAGCATTTT
d_gene: TRBD1; j_gene: TRBJ2-6; len: 17; abundance: -; v_gene: TRBV7-9; CDR3aa: CASSLLGQISGANVLTF; CDR3nt: TGTGCCAGCAGCTTACTGGGACAGATATCTGGGGCCAACGTCCTGACTTTC
d_gene: TRBD1; j_gene: TRBJ1-5; len: 17; abundance: -; v_gene: TRBV4-3; CDR3aa: CASSQETTGSGYQPQHF; CDR3nt: TGCGCCAGCAGCCAAGAAACGACAGGGTCGGGTTATCAGCCCCAGCATTTT
d_gene: TRBD1; j_gene: TRBJ1-2; len: 14; abundance: -; v_gene: TRBV7-8; CDR3aa: CASSLGETGYGYTF; CDR3nt: TGTGCCAGCAGCTTAGGGGAGACAGGGTATGGCTACACCTTC
d_gene: -; j_gene: TRBJ1-2; len: 12; abundance: once; v_gene: TRBV6-1; CDR3aa: CASSDSSAGYTF; CDR3nt: TGTGCCAGCAGTGACAGCTCGGCGGGCTACACCTTC
d_gene: TRBD1; j_gene: TRBJ1-6; len: 14; abundance: -; v_gene: TRBV18; CDR3aa: CASSQATGNSPLHF; CDR3nt: TGTGCCAGCTCACAAGCGACAGGGAATTCACCCCTCCACTTT
d_gene: TRBD1; j_gene: TRBJ2-1; len: 16; abundance: -; v_gene: TRBV18; CDR3aa: CASSPEAGTGMIEQFF; CDR3nt: TGTGCCAGCTCACCTGAGGCCGGGACAGGGATGATTGAGCAGTTCTTC
d_gene: TRBD1; j_gene: TRBJ1-2; len: 16; abundance: -; v_gene: TRBV6-2/TRBV6-3; CDR3aa: CASSPRDRASNYGYTF; CDR3nt: TGTGCCAGCAGCCCCAGGGACAGGGCCAGTAACTATGGCTACACCTTC
d_gene: TRBD2; j_gene: TRBJ2-1; len: 15; abundance: -; v_gene: TRBV9; CDR3aa: CASSVMGLGGNEQFF; CDR3nt: TGTGCCAGCAGCGTAATGGGACTAGGGGGCAATGAGCAGTTCTTC
d_gene: TRBD2; j_gene: TRBJ2-7; len: 14; abundance: -; v_gene: TRBV2; CDR3aa: CASRERGSSYEQYF; CDR3nt: TGTGCCAGCAGAGAGCGGGGCTCTTCCTACGAGCAGTACTTC
d_gene: TRBD2; j_gene: TRBJ2-7; len: 17; abundance: -; v_gene: TRBV6-4; CDR3aa: CASSEPLSGKILQEQYF; CDR3nt: TGTGCCAGCAGTGAACCTTTAAGCGGGAAGATCCTCCAGGAGCAGTACTTC
d_gene: TRBD2; j_gene: TRBJ2-7; len: 15; abundance: -; v_gene: TRBV4-1; CDR3aa: CASSHGTSGYYEQYF; CDR3nt: TGCGCCAGCAGCCACGGGACTAGCGGTTACTACGAGCAGTACTTC
d_gene: -; j_gene: TRBJ2-5; len: 11; abundance: -; v_gene: TRBV2; CDR3aa: CASSQQETQYF; CDR3nt: TGTGCCAGCAGTCAACAAGAGACCCAGTACTTC
d_gene: -; j_gene: TRBJ1-4; len: 18; abundance: once; v_gene: TRBV7-2; CDR3aa: CASSPSRGQRLIPEKLFF; CDR3nt: TGTGCCAGCAGCCCGAGTCGTGGACAGAGATTGATCCCAGAAAAACTGTTTTTT
d_gene: -; j_gene: TRBJ1-5; len: 13; abundance: -; v_gene: TRBV19; CDR3aa: CASSIQGFQPQHF; CDR3nt: TGTGCCAGTAGTATCCAGGGATTTCAGCCCCAGCATTTT
d_gene: TRBD1; j_gene: TRBJ1-2; len: 14; abundance: -; v_gene: TRBV5-1; CDR3aa: CASSRDRVLYGYTF; CDR3nt: TGCGCCAGCAGCCGCGACAGGGTTCTCTATGGCTACACCTTC
d_gene: -; j_gene: TRBJ2-7; len: 13; abundance: -; v_gene: TRBV5-6; CDR3aa: CASSLTPGYEQYF; CDR3nt: TGTGCCAGCAGCTTGACCCCGGGCTACGAGCAGTACTTC
d_gene: -; j_gene: TRBJ1-1; len: 15; abundance: -; v_gene: TRBV5-1; CDR3aa: CASRGTLGGNTEAFF; CDR3nt: TGCGCCAGCAGGGGAACCCTCGGGGGTAACACTGAAGCTTTCTTT